These 26 T cell receptor beta chains came from one sample sequenced in a study of monozygotic twins with inflammatory bowel disease. TCRdb re-analyzed the 5' RACE reads; it lists each CDR3 protein once, without DNA. The listing contains 400,000 or so distinct CDR3 sequences. Sequencing was performed on blood. Receptor source: a human donor with ulcerative colitis or Crohn's disease, or a healthy co-twin of an affected twin (not recorded which).

The chain has TRBV5-8 and TRBJ1-5; the TCRdb call, TRBD1, lacks DNA for checking. The V gene's germline CDR1 is SGHTS and CDR2 YDEGEE. This CDR3 is 14 amino acids long. Here the CDR3 reads CASSLGRGYLPQHF.

V gene TRBV7-9 combines with J gene TRBJ1-1. This CDR3 has 14 amino acids. Germline V gene lookup returns CDR1 SEHNR and CDR2 FQNEAQ (reference sequence). CDR3 in amino acids: CASSLAGRLTEAFF.

The V gene is TRBV20-1, the J gene TRBJ1-5; the D call of TRBD1 rests on TCRdb alone, since no DNA is present to check it. From germline, CDR1 is DFQATT and CDR2 SNEGSKA (reference sequence). The CDR3 totals 16 residues. The CDR3 sequence: CSARGVGTVFNQPQHF.

The genes are TRBV12-3 or TRBV12-4 and TRBJ2-2; TCRdb gives TRBD2 as the D gene, but with no DNA this cannot be confirmed. The CDR3 is 15 residues long. The CDR3 spells CASSLSSGVIGELFF.

J is TRBJ2-7 and V is TRBV5-4; TCRdb picks TRBD1, but there is no DNA to check that call. In germline, CDR1 is SGHNT, CDR2 YYREEE (reference sequence). This CDR3 spans 15 amino acids. CDR3: CASSQERGGDYEQYF.

V and J are TRBV9 and TRBJ2-7; there is no DNA to check the TCRdb D call of TRBD2. CDR3 length: 18 residues. The germline CDR1 and CDR2 sequences are SGDLS and YYNGEE. This CDR3 reads CASSVGTSGGLNSYEQYF.

This chain uses TRBV5-1 with TRBJ2-1; with no DNA, the TCRdb D assignment of TRBD1 cannot be verified. Germline-derived CDR1 and CDR2 are SGHRS and YFSETQ. This CDR3 comprises 16 residues. The CDR3 region is CASSLKIGQPDNEQFF. The variable domain in full, with the rest retrieved from reference TRBV5-1 and TRBJ2-1, is KAGVTQTPRYLIKTRGQQVTLSCSPISGHRSVSWYQQTPGQGLQFLFEYFSETQRNKGNFPGRFSGRQFSNSRSEMNVSTLELGDSALYLCASSLKIGQPDNEQFFGPGTRLTVL.

The chain employs TRBV7-2 and TRBJ2-7. Germline CDR1 and CDR2: SGHTA and FQGNSA. The CDR3 sequence is 15 residues long. CDR3 protein: CASSLVWGVGDEQYF.

The chain employs TRBV30 and TRBJ2-7. The CDR3 sequence is 13 residues long. CDR1 is GTSNPN, CDR2 SVGIG, per germline (reference sequence). Here the CDR3 reads CAWKAGNKGEQYF.

The chain carries TRBV18 and TRBJ2-5; with no DNA, the TCRdb D assignment of TRBD2 cannot be verified. Germline-derived CDR1 and CDR2 are KGHSH and LQKENI. The CDR3 length is 16 residues. CDR3 residues: CASSSGLAGFQETQYF.

The V call is TRBV29-1, the J call TRBJ2-3; TCRdb lists TRBD2, though no DNA is available to test this call. Germline lookup yields CDR1 SQVTM and CDR2 ANQGSEA. The CDR3 covers 12 residues. The CDR3 sequence: CSVSHLTDTQYF.

The rearrangement uses TRBV20-1 and TRBJ2-3; TCRdb lists TRBD2, though no DNA is available to test this call. This CDR3 contains 16 residues. Germline V CDR1 and CDR2: DFQATT, SNEGSKA (reference sequence). CDR3 in amino acids: CSARDPREGPLNTQYF.

CDR3: CASSMAGGTYNEQFF. The chain employs TRBV19 and TRBJ2-1; TCRdb outputs TRBD2, but without DNA this stays unchecked. The CDR3 extends over 15 amino acids. Germline lookup yields CDR1 LNHDA and CDR2 SQIVND (reference sequence).

The rearrangement links TRBV7-6 to TRBJ2-2; absent DNA, TCRdb's TRBD1 call cannot be checked. This CDR3 is built from 16 residues. Germline V gene data show CDR1 as SGHVS and CDR2 as FNYEAQ. CDR3 loop: CASSFGTGGGTGELFF.

This CDR3 reads CASTGLGPFGGEQFF. The chain couples TRBV7-9 to TRBJ2-1; the TCRdb call, TRBD2, lacks DNA for checking. The CDR3 totals 15 residues. Per the germline V gene, CDR1 is SEHNR and CDR2 is FQNEAQ (reference sequence).

The V call is TRBV29-1, the J call TRBJ2-1. Germline values: CDR1 SQVTM, CDR2 ANQGSEA. This CDR3 is 11 amino acids long. The CDR3 spells CSVGTSGEQFF.

This chain joins TRBV5-1 and TRBJ2-1; with no DNA, the TCRdb D assignment of TRBD2 cannot be verified. There are 14 residues in the CDR3. CDR1 is SGHRS, CDR2 YFSETQ, per germline. The CDR3 loop reads CASSLTSSKETQFF.

The V gene is TRBV27, the J gene TRBJ2-1. CDR1 MNHEY and CDR2 SMNVEV come from the germline V gene (reference sequence). This CDR3 has 16 residues. CDR3 sequence: CASSLSQTAVYNEQFF.

This sequence joins TRBV5-6 and TRBJ1-5; TCRdb reports TRBD1, a call that lacks DNA to check it against. CDR3 length: 16 amino acids. Germline loops: CDR1 SGHDT, CDR2 YYEEEE. The CDR3 protein is CASSSQTGTRNQPQHF.

This chain links TRBV5-1 with TRBJ2-7; as DNA is missing, the TRBD2 call by TCRdb cannot be tested. CDR3 length equals 15 residues. Per the germline V gene, CDR1 is SGHRS and CDR2 is YFSETQ. The CDR3 region is CASSLGGALPGEQYF.

The rearrangement uses TRBV12-3 or TRBV12-4 and TRBJ2-7; TCRdb's assignment of TRBD2 cannot be checked, as there is no DNA. This CDR3 contains 14 residues. CDR3 sequence reads: CASSTDLLAYEQYF.

V usage is TRBV25-1 and J usage is TRBJ2-1; the TRBD1 assignment by TCRdb is unverifiable without DNA. Germline-derived CDR1 and CDR2 are MGHDK and SYGVNS. CDR3 length: 15 amino acids. CDR3: CASSEFRKGRGEQFF.

CDR3 sequence reads: CASSSPLAGETDTQYF. This chain connects TRBV6-1 to TRBJ2-3; TCRdb's D call, TRBD1, is unchecked because there is no DNA. The CDR3 length is 16 residues. Per the germline V gene, CDR1 is MNHNS and CDR2 is SASEGT.

This chain links TRBV29-1 with TRBJ2-1; TCRdb's D gene call, TRBD1, goes unchecked for lack of DNA. Germline CDR1 and CDR2: SQVTM and ANQGSEA. The CDR3 is 11 residues long. The CDR3 loop reads CSVDGAGALFF.

V and J are TRBV4-2 and TRBJ2-7; TCRdb selects TRBD2, and the lack of DNA leaves this call unchecked. The CDR3 contains 19 residues. CDR1 and CDR2 (germline): LGHNA, YNFKEQ. CDR3 residues: CASSQEGPFLAASSYEQYF.

CDR3 amino acids: CATSSGPTNEQFF. This chain uses TRBV15 with TRBJ2-1. CDR1 and CDR2 from the germline V gene are LNHNV and YYDKDF (reference sequence). The CDR3 has 13 residues. Full variable domain (remainder filled in from reference TRBV15 and TRBJ2-1): DAMVIQNPRYQVTQFGKPVTLSCSQTLNHNVMYWYQQKSSQAPKLLFHYYDKDFNNEADTPDNFQSRRPNTSFCFLDIRSPGLGDTAMYLCATSSGPTNEQFFGPGTRLTVL.